A selection of T cell receptor beta chains follows, all from one sample in a study of shared T cell receptors in the human thymus. Here immunoSEQ multiplex PCR was the method, and the copy in TCRdb shows in-frame clones only, minus some. The table has some 700,000 clones, over 75% seen once. These same records also appear under a second study, on human thymus T cells.

The source material was thymocytes. These receptors all come from a girl less than two years old with a congenital heart defect. Each CDR3 is given with its conserved first and last residue. D genes are given only for firm matches. Size tells how often a clone was seen (once, few, many) or the class of an expanded clone, and some rows leave it out.

j_call d_call clone_size v_call cdr3_nt cdr3_aa
TRBJ1-5 - few TRBV5-5 TGTGCCAGCAGCTTGGGTGGCAGAAAAAATCAGCCCCAGCATTTT CASSLGGRKNQPQHF
TRBJ1-1 - - TRBV27 TGTGCCAGCAGTTTACACAGGGAGGGGACTGAAGCTTTCTTT CASSLHREGTEAFF
TRBJ1-2 TRBD1 - TRBV12-5 TGTGCTAGTGGCAACTCCGGGACAGGCTATGGCTACACCTTC CASGNSGTGYGYTF
TRBJ2-3 TRBD1 - TRBV28 TGTGCCAGCATCCCTTGGACAGGATACTCTAGCACAGATACGCAGTATTTT CASIPWTGYSSTDTQYF
TRBJ1-1 - - TRBV2 TGTGCCAGCAGTCCCAGCAGGGGTACTGAAGCTTTCTTT CASSPSRGTEAFF
TRBJ1-3 - - TRBV18 TGTGCCAGCTCACGAAGAGTTTTGGGAAACACCATATATTTT CASSRRVLGNTIYF
TRBJ1-2 TRBD1 - TRBV2 TGTGCCAGCAGTCCTGACCTGGGACAGACCTATGGCTACACCTTC CASSPDLGQTYGYTF
TRBJ1-3 - - TRBV5-5 TGTGCCAGCAGCTTGCAGTGGCTCTCTGGAAACACCATATATTTT CASSLQWLSGNTIYF
TRBJ1-1 TRBD1 - TRBV11-2 TGTGCCAGCAGCTTCCATTCGACAGGGCCGATTGAAGCTTTCTTT CASSFHSTGPIEAFF
TRBJ1-2 - few TRBV6-5 TGTGCCAGCAGTCTGTCCCCAGGCAGGGGCTATGGCTACACCTTC CASSLSPGRGYGYTF
TRBJ1-1 - - TRBV2 TGTGCCAGCGGAAGCAGGGGCATGAACACTGAAGCTTTCTTT CASGSRGMNTEAFF
TRBJ1-1 - once TRBV19 TGTGCCAGTAGTACAGCGGACGGCCTAACATCCGTCACTGAAGCTTTCTTT CASSTADGLTSVTEAFF
TRBJ1-1 TRBD1 - TRBV9 TGTGCCAGCACCACGACGGTGACAGGGGGGAACACTGAAGCTTTCTTT CASTTTVTGGNTEAFF
TRBJ2-7 - - TRBV18 TGTGCCAGCTCTAGAGTGCCCACCATTGCAGTTGAGGACTACGAGCAGTACTTC CASSRVPTIAVEDYEQYF
TRBJ1-3 - - TRBV21-1 TGTGCCAGCGGCACAATCCGACTATGGGGGCCTGTTGGAAACACCATATATTTT CASGTIRLWGPVGNTIYF
TRBJ1-4 TRBD1 - TRBV28 TGTGCCAGCAGTTTATGGACAGGGGATGAAAAACTGTTTTTT CASSLWTGDEKLFF
TRBJ2-5 TRBD2 - TRBV4-3 TGCGCCAGCAGCCAAGTCTCCCTTGGGCTAGCGGGGGTGGGGCAAGAGACCCAGTACTTC CASSQVSLGLAGVGQETQYF
TRBJ2-7 TRBD1 - TRBV5-1 TGCGCCAGCAGCTTGGTGGGGACAGAACAGTACTTC CASSLVGTEQYF
TRBJ1-4 TRBD1 - TRBV5-1 TGCGCCAGCAGCTTGGCCCGGACAGGGGAGCTTGAAAAACTGTTTTTT CASSLARTGELEKLFF
TRBJ1-1 TRBD1 - TRBV4-3 TGCGCCAGCAGCCCCCGGGACAGAGAAAACACTGAAGCTTTCTTT CASSPRDRENTEAFF
TRBJ1-2 TRBD1 once TRBV5-4 TGTGCCAGCAGCCCTACTATCAGGACAGGGTATGGCTACACCTTC CASSPTIRTGYGYTF
TRBJ1-5 TRBD1 - TRBV6-1 TGTGCCAGCAACTTGCAGGGGGCTTCAAGTCAGCCCCAGCATTTT CASNLQGASSQPQHF
TRBJ2-3 - few TRBV5-8 TGTGCCAGCCCTCTTAGCCCCTCATCTAATACGCAGTATTTT CASPLSPSSNTQYF
TRBJ2-1 - once TRBV5-1 TGCGCCAGTAGCCCGGGCCGGAACAGGGAGCGTGAGCAGTTCTTC CASSPGRNREREQFF
TRBJ1-5 - - TRBV19 TGTGCCAGTAGTAGTGGGGGGTGGGGCAATCAGCCCCAGCATTTT CASSSGGWGNQPQHF
TRBJ1-5 - - TRBV30 TGTGCCTGGAGTGTACGGGTAGAAGGGGGGGCCTACAGGAGCAATCAGCCCCAGCATTTT CAWSVRVEGGAYRSNQPQHF
TRBJ1-2 - few TRBV4-3 TGCGCCAGCAGCCAACGGCCTTGGGCCTCACCATTGTCGAACTATGGCTACACCTTC CASSQRPWASPLSNYGYTF
TRBJ2-1 - - TRBV7-8 TGTGCCAGCAGCTTAAAGGTTTACGGGACACAGAGCTCCTACAATGAGCAGTTCTTC CASSLKVYGTQSSYNEQFF
TRBJ1-1 TRBD1 - TRBV12-5 TGTGCTAGTGGTTTGGTACTTCGACAGGGGGGGACTGAAGCTTTCTTT CASGLVLRQGGTEAFF
TRBJ2-5 TRBD1 - TRBV6-1 TGTGCTAGCAGTGGGGGACAGGGAAAGGAGACCCAGTACTTC CASSGGQGKETQYF
TRBJ2-7 TRBD2 - TRBV10-3 TGTGCCATCAGTGAGCCCGAGAGCGGGGGGGACGTCTACGAGCAGTACTTC CAISEPESGGDVYEQYF
TRBJ2-1 - - TRBV7-2 TGTGCCAGCAGCCCCGGGAATAGGGCCCTAGCCTTGCCTGGCAATGAGCAGTTCTTC CASSPGNRALALPGNEQFF
TRBJ2-3 TRBD2 - TRBV25-1 TGTGCCAGCAGTGAATCCACTACCGGGACTAAGGACACAGATACGCAGTATTTT CASSESTTGTKDTDTQYF
TRBJ2-1 - - TRBV9 TGTGCCAGCAGCGTTGGTCGAGAAGAGCAGTTCTTC CASSVGREEQFF
TRBJ1-1 - few TRBV2 TGTGCCAGCATGTGCTATGAAGCTTTCTTT CASMCYEAFF
TRBJ2-3 TRBD2 - TRBV11-1 TGTGCCAGCAGCTTATACGGGGGGAGGGGAGATACGCAGTATTTT CASSLYGGRGDTQYF
TRBJ1-6 TRBD1 - TRBV18 TGTGCCAGCTCACCTTACAGGGGGACCCCCAATTCACCCCTCCACTTT CASSPYRGTPNSPLHF
TRBJ2-1 TRBD1 few TRBV2 TGTGCCAGCAGTAGAGACAGGGATGAGCAGTTCTTC CASSRDRDEQFF
TRBJ2-6 - once TRBV13 TGTGCCAGCAGCTTAGTCAACGGGAACTCTGGGGCCAACGTCCTGACTTTC CASSLVNGNSGANVLTF
TRBJ2-5 - - TRBV14 TGTGCCAGCAGCCATTTGACTCGGCGGGGTGGAGAGACCCAGTACTTC CASSHLTRRGGETQYF
TRBJ1-1 - - TRBV4-1 TGCGCCAGCAGCCAAGAACAACCGAACACTGAAGCTTTCTTT CASSQEQPNTEAFF
TRBJ1-1 - - TRBV7-2 TGTGCCAGCAGCTTACACAGGGTTACTGAAGCTTTCTTT CASSLHRVTEAFF
TRBJ1-2 TRBD1 - TRBV28 TGTGCCAGCAGCCAGAGACAGGGTTGGATCTATGGCTACACCTTC CASSQRQGWIYGYTF
TRBJ1-4 - - TRBV5-6 TGTGCCAGCAGCTCTAGAAGGCGGGGCGAGGAAAAACTGTTTTTT CASSSRRRGEEKLFF
TRBJ1-4 - - TRBV6-5 TGTGCCAGCAGTTACGAGGCAGCAAGTCTTGGAAAACTGTTTTTT CASSYEAASLGKLFF
TRBJ2-2 - - TRBV5-1 TGCGCCAGCAGCGGTAGGGGGGGTGCGAACACCGGGGAGCTGTTTTTT CASSGRGGANTGELFF
TRBJ2-1 TRBD1 - TRBV11-3 TGTGCCAGCAGCTTAGATCCCCGGACAGGGGACAATGAGCAGTTCTTC CASSLDPRTGDNEQFF
TRBJ1-1 - - TRBV30 TGTGCCTGGAGTGGGGGGGAGGACACTGAAGCTTTCTTT CAWSGGEDTEAFF
TRBJ2-7 - - TRBV4-3 TGCGCCAGCAGCCAACGCTACGGGCAGGGGGGCTACGAGCAGTACTTC CASSQRYGQGGYEQYF
TRBJ1-5 TRBD1 - TRBV9 TGTGCCAGCAGCGTTGGGGACAGGGAAAGTCAGCCCCAGCATTTT CASSVGDRESQPQHF
TRBJ1-2 TRBD1 - TRBV6-1 TGTGCCAGCAGTGGGACAGGGGGGAACTATGGCTATACCTTC CASSGTGGNYGYTF
TRBJ1-3 - - TRBV9 TGTGCCAGCACCCAGGACATTCCTGGAAACACCATATATTTT CASTQDIPGNTIYF
TRBJ1-2 - - TRBV6-5 TGTGCCAGCACTTTCAATGGCCTGGACTATGGCTACACCTTC CASTFNGLDYGYTF
TRBJ1-1 - - TRBV6-1 TGTGCCAGCAGTGAGGGGCAGGCGCTGAACACTGAAGCTTTCTTT CASSEGQALNTEAFF
TRBJ1-1 TRBD1 few TRBV4-1 TGCGCCAGCAGCTATCGAGCTACGGGACAGGGGATTGGCAACACTGAAGCTTTCTTT CASSYRATGQGIGNTEAFF
TRBJ2-2 TRBD2 - TRBV2 TGTGCCAGCAGTGAGGAGTTAGCGGGGGACACCGGGGAGCTGTTTTTT CASSEELAGDTGELFF
TRBJ1-2 - - TRBV15 TGTGCCACCAGGGGTAATTGGGGCGCCTATGGCTACACCTTC CATRGNWGAYGYTF